What follows are 10 T cell receptor beta chains derived from one specimen sequenced in a study of blood T cell repertoires in COVID-19. Assay used: immunoSEQ multiplex PCR; TCRdb lists only in-frame clones, some missing. Of about 140,000 clones listed, around 80% are singletons. Sequenced material: peripheral blood. These TCRs come from an elderly woman in a cohort sampled during active or convalescent COVID-19.

The genes are TRBV28 and TRBJ1-2; the D is unclear. Between the trimmed V and J ends, which lost 7 bases and 5 bases, there was a span of 14 bases. The CDR3 is made up of 13 amino acids. CDR1 and CDR2 (germline): MDHEN, SYDVKM. The CDR3 sequence: CASTAASGYGYTF. The CDR3 region has the DNA TGTGCCAGCACCGCCGCGTCGGGGTATGGCTACACCTTC.

The chain is built from TRBV4-1 and TRBJ2-7; 7 nucleotides match TRBD1. This CDR3 region has 15 residues. With V trimmed by 2 bases and J by 2 bases, 6 bases remained unmatched. Germline lookup yields CDR1 MGHRA and CDR2 YSYEKL. The CDR3, as DNA: TGCGCCAGCAGCCAAAGGGACCAGGGGGCCTACGAGCAGTACTTC. Translation gives CASSQRDQGAYEQYF.

This chain uses TRBV4-1 with TRBJ1-1; D not certain. The CDR3 is 16 amino acids. V was cut by 0 bases and J by 5 bases, with 16 bases left in between. Germline lookup yields CDR1 MGHRA and CDR2 YSYEKL. In nucleotides, the CDR3 is TGCGCCAGCAGCCAAGATTTGGCAGGAGGGTATACTGAAGCTTTCTTT. Translated, it gives CASSQDLAGGYTEAFF.

The rearrangement links TRBV3-1 (or the pseudogene TRBV3-2) to TRBJ2-1; TRBD2 matches 10 bases. The ends lost 1 base at V and 5 bases at J; junction bases unmatched: 2. CDR1 and CDR2 (germline): LGHDT, YNNKEL (reference sequence). This CDR3 comprises 15 residues. CDR3 bases: TGTGCCAGCAGCCAAGGCACTAGCGGGGACAATGAGCAGTTCTTC. Protein sequence: CASSQGTSGDNEQFF.

The V call is TRBV10-3, the J call TRBJ1-1; 8 bases align to TRBD1. Germline V gene sequence: CDR1 ENHRY, CDR2 SYGVKD. With 4 bases clipped from V and 0 bases from J, the junction kept 7 bases outside the gene matches. This CDR3 comprises 16 residues. CDR3 loop: CAISGPGGQLNTEAFF. CDR3 nucleotides: TGTGCCATCAGTGGACCAGGGGGCCAATTGAACACTGAAGCTTTCTTT.

The chain is built from TRBV6-5 and TRBJ1-1; 8 positions match TRBD1. The ends lost 6 bases at V and 1 base at J; junction bases unmatched: 4. CDR3 length: 14 amino acids. CDR1 is MNHEY, CDR2 SVGAGI, per germline. CDR3: CASSPTGANTEAFF. CDR3 nucleotides: TGTGCCAGCAGCCCGACAGGGGCGAACACTGAAGCTTTCTTT.

V is TRBV6-5 and J is TRBJ1-4; TRBD1 agrees at 7 bases. V gave up 6 bases and J gave up 11 bases; unmatched junction bases: 15. This CDR3 is 15 amino acids long. CDR1 is MNHEY, CDR2 SVGAGI, per germline. CDR3 region: CASRAPGTAQRKLFF. In DNA form, the CDR3 reads TGTGCCAGCAGGGCGCCCGGGACAGCCCAGCGGAAACTGTTTTTT.

The V call is TRBV30, the J call TRBJ1-1, with D tentatively TRBD1 (6 bases). Trimming took 7 bases from V and 4 from J, leaving 13 bases between them. This CDR3 comprises 12 residues. Germline V gives CDR1 GTSNPN, CDR2 SVGIG (reference sequence). CDR3 coding DNA: TGTGCCTTCACAGGGAGAATCACTGAAGCTTTCTTT. This gives the protein CAFTGRITEAFF.

The chain combines TRBV24-1 with TRBJ1-2; 7 bases align to TRBD1. V was clipped by 4 bases and J by 3 bases; unmatched bases: 4. The CDR3 covers 14 residues. The germline CDR1 and CDR2 sequences are KGHDR and SFDVKD. The CDR3 region has the DNA TGTGCCACCAGTGACCTGACAGGGTACTATGGCTACACCTTC. Its translation is CATSDLTGYYGYTF.

The V call is TRBV2, the J call TRBJ1-1; D might be TRBD1 (5 bases). Trimming cost V 7 bases and J 3 bases, with 15 bases left between them. The V gene's germline CDR1 is SNHLY and CDR2 FYNNEI. CDR3 length: 14 residues. The chain's CDR3 is CASKLGPIDTEAFF. CDR3 DNA: TGTGCCAGCAAATTGGGGCCCATCGACACTGAAGCTTTCTTT. Full variable domain (rest looked up from reference TRBV2 and TRBJ1-1): EPEVTQTPSHQVTQMGQEVILRCVPISNHLYFYWYRQILGQKVEFLVSFYNNEISEKSEIFDDQFSVERPDGSNFTLKIRSTKLEDSAMYFCASKLGPIDTEAFFGQGTRLTVV.